This T cell receptor (beta chain) was retrieved from a study of blood T cell repertoires in COVID-19. Study summary: Sites across the United States, Italy and Spain contributed samples from acute and convalescent COVID-19. In each case, the material was cDNA or gDNA derived from T cells, B-cell-depleted T cells, or PBMCs.

As processed by the authors: The assay estimated nucleated cells by amplifying reference gene primers. Assay: immunoSEQ multiplex PCR; the TCRdb copy retains only in-frame clones and omits some. The V and J calls and clone size were taken over from that table, and D and trimming were inferred from the DNA. The table shows 250,000 to 300,000 clones, with about 86% occurring only once. CDR1 MNHEY and CDR2 SMNVEV come from the germline V gene (reference sequence). V was trimmed by 5 bases and J by 3 bases, leaving 15 bases between them. This CDR3 contains 15 residues. The V call is TRBV27, the J call TRBJ2-3; D is undetermined. Sequencing used peripheral blood. This TCR came from a man between 18 and 35 years old with active or convalescent COVID-19. This CDR3 reads CASSPYGQQTDTQYF. The DNA for the CDR3 is TGTGCCAGCAGTCCCTATGGGCAGCAAACAGATACGCAGTATTTT.